One sample yielded the 8 T cell receptor beta chains listed below, sequenced in a study of shared clonotypes between healthy human individuals. TCRdb's table, derived via immunoSEQ multiplex PCR, lists solely in-frame clones and lacks some. The table shows 1.5 million to 2.5 million clones, with about 95% occurring only once. Terminally differentiated effector memory CD45RA+ cells were excluded by CCR7 positive selection of CD45RO-negative cells. Input material: naive CD8+ T cells sorted from blood. The receptor set was obtained from a young man in good health.

The rearrangement joins TRBV28 to TRBJ1-2; tentative D call: TRBD1 (5 bases). The CDR3 spans 14 residues. In germline, CDR1 is MDHEN, CDR2 SYDVKM. The V gene lost 5 bases and the J gene lost 3 bases, with 13 bases spanning the gap. CDR3 protein: CASSRPGLDYGYTF. The DNA for the CDR3 is TGTGCCAGCAGTCGCCCAGGGCTAGACTATGGCTACACCTTC.

The chain uses TRBV18 and TRBJ1-5; TRBD1 matches 9 bases. The CDR3 runs to 17 residues. The V segment lost 4 bases and the J segment 6 bases; nucleotides outside the gene matches: 13. Germline V gene sequence: CDR1 KGHSH, CDR2 LQKENI. The CDR3 loop is CASSRGVQGARGQPQHF. The CDR3 DNA is TGTGCCAGCTCACGTGGGGTACAGGGGGCGCGAGGTCAGCCCCAGCATTTT.

This chain joins TRBV11-2 and TRBJ2-3; no reliable D call. The germline V gene encodes CDR1 SGHAT and CDR2 FQNNGV. The CDR3 spans 12 residues. Trimming left V 1 base short and J 9 bases short, with 8 bases between. CDR3 nucleotide sequence: TGTGCCAGCAGCTTAGGGGTAGACACGCAGTATTTT. Its protein is CASSLGVDTQYF.

V and J are TRBV28 and TRBJ1-1, with D perhaps matching TRBD1 (6 bases). V lost 4 bases, J lost 6 bases, and 18 bases lay in between. The CDR3 is made up of 15 amino acids. Germline V gene sequence: CDR1 MDHEN, CDR2 SYDVKM. Here the CDR3 reads CASSSVYTGSPEAFF. In nucleotides, the CDR3 is TGTGCCAGCAGTTCGGTGTACACAGGGAGCCCTGAAGCTTTCTTT.

V is TRBV5-7 and J is TRBJ1-1; 7 bases line up with TRBD1. TRBV5-7 is assigned to the ORF class and has an uncertain function. The junction had 10 bases not matched to a gene; V was cut back by 7 bases and J by 1 base. This CDR3 is 15 amino acids long. CDR3 in amino acids: CASGTRQGWNTEAFF. DNA of the CDR3: TGTGCCAGCGGAACGAGACAGGGTTGGAACACTGAAGCTTTCTTT.

This sequence joins TRBV5-1 and TRBJ1-1; tentatively, D is TRBD1 (5 bases). Germline V gene data show CDR1 as SGHRS and CDR2 as YFSETQ. The CDR3 is 13 amino acids. Trimming shortened V by 3 bases and J by 1 base, and 7 bases separated the two germline ends. The CDR3 protein is CASSWDPNTEAFF. The DNA of the CDR3 is TGCGCCAGCAGCTGGGACCCGAACACTGAAGCTTTCTTT.

The gene calls are TRBV5-1 and TRBJ2-7; D is ambiguous. This CDR3 has 16 amino acids. With 4 bases removed from V and 5 bases from J, the gap between germline ends came to 22 bases. The germline V gene has CDR1 SGHRS and CDR2 YFSETQ. This CDR3 reads CASSPEVVPLTDEQYF. The CDR3, as DNA: TGCGCCAGCAGCCCTGAGGTGGTGCCCTTAACCGACGAGCAGTACTTC. The whole variable domain, filled in from reference TRBV5-1 and TRBJ2-7, reads KAGVTQTPRYLIKTRGQQVTLSCSPISGHRSVSWYQQTPGQGLQFLFEYFSETQRNKGNFPGRFSGRQFSNSRSEMNVSTLELGDSALYLCASSPEVVPLTDEQYFGPGTRLTVT.

The V and J genes are TRBV4-1 and TRBJ2-5, with 13 bases matching TRBD2. This CDR3 is built from 17 residues. V shed 2 bases and J 2 bases; nucleotides not matched to a gene: 5. CDR1 and CDR2 (germline): MGHRA, YSYEKL. The CDR3 DNA follows: TGCGCCAGCAGCCAAAGGACTAGCGGGGGAGTACAAGAGACCCAGTACTTC. It encodes CASSQRTSGGVQETQYF.